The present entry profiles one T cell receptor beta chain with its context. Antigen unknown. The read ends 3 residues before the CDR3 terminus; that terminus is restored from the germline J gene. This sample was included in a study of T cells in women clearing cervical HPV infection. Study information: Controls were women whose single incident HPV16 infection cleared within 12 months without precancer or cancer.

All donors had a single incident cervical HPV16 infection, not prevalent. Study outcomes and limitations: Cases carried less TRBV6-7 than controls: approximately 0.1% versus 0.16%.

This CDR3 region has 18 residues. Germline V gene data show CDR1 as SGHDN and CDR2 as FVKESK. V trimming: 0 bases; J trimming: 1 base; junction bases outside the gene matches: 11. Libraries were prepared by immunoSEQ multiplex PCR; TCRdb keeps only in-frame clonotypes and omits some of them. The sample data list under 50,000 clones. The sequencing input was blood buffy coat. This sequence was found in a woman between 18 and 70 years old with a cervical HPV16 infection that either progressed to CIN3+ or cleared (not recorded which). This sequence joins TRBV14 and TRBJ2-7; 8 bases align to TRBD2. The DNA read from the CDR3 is TGTGCCAGCAGCCAAGATAGCGGGGCCCGGAAAGTTTCCTACGAG. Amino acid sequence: CASSQDSGARKVSYE. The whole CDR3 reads CASSQDSGARKVSYEQYF. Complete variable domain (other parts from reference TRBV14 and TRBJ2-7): EAGVTQFPSHSVIEKGQTVTLRCDPISGHDNLYWYRRVMGKEIKFLLHFVKESKQDESGMPNNRFLAERTGGTYSTLKVQPAELEDSGVYFCASSQDSGARKVSYEQYFGPGTRLTVT.